The clone carrying this T cell receptor beta chain came up once. Its specificity is unknown. This sample stems from a study of shared clonotypes between healthy human individuals. The study, taken as a whole, reports: Clonotypes shared by all four sorted-subset donors had higher generation probabilities than non-shared clonotypes.

TCRdb keeps only in-frame clones here, not all; method: immunoSEQ multiplex PCR. Here the sample spans hundreds of thousands of clones, about 74% being singletons. The source of this sequence is a woman aged 30 to 39 in good health. The sample comprised memory CD4+ T cells sorted from blood. The subset is: CD45RA-negative fraction.

The CDR3 here is CASSQPTGQATDTQYF. For the CDR3, the DNA is TGTGCCAGCAGCCAACCTACAGGACAAGCCACAGATACGCAGTATTTT. This sequence joins TRBV11-2 and TRBJ2-3; a possible D gene is TRBD1 (5 bases). Trimming removed 5 bases from V and 2 bases from J, with 17 bases in between. Germline V lookup: CDR1 SGHAT, CDR2 FQNNGV. This CDR3 comprises 16 residues.